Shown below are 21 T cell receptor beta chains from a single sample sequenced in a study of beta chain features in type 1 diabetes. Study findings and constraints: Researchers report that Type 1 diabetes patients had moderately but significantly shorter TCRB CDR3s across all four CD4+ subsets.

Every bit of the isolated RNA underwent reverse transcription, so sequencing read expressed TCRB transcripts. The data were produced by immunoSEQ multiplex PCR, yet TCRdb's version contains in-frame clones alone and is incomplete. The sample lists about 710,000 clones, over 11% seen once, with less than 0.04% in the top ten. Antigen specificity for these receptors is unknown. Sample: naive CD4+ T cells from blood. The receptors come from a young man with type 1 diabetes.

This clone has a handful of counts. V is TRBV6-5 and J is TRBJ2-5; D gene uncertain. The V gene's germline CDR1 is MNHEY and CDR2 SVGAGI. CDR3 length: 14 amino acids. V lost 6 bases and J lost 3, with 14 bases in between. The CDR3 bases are TGTGCCAGCAGAAAGTTGCACGCTAAAGAGACCCAGTACTTC. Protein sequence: CASRKLHAKETQYF.

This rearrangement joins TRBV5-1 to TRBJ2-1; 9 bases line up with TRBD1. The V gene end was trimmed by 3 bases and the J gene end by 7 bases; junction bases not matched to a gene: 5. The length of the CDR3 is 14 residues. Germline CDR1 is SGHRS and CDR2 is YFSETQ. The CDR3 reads CASSSGTGKNEQFF. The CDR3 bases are TGCGCCAGCAGCTCCGGGACAGGGAAAAATGAGCAGTTCTTC.

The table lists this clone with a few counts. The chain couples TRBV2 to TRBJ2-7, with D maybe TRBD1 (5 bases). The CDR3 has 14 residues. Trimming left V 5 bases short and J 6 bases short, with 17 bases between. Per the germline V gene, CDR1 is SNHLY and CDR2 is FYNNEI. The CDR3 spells CASSFTGFGGEQYF. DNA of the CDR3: TGTGCCAGCAGTTTCACAGGTTTTGGCGGCGAGCAGTACTTC.

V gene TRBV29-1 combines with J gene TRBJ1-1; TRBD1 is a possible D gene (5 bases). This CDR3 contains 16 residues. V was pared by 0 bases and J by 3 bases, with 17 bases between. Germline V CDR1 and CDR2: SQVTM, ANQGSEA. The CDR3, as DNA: TGCAGCGTTGAAGATAGTACAGGTCAACGGGACACTGAAGCTTTCTTT. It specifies CSVEDSTGQRDTEAFF.

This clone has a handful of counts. The CDR3 sequence: CASAGNTEAFF. Here the CDR3 DNA reads TGTGCCAGTGCCGGGAACACTGAAGCTTTCTTT. The V gene is TRBV9, the J gene TRBJ1-1; D gene uncertain. The CDR3 has 11 amino acids. The V end lost 8 bases, the J end lost 1 base, and 6 bases lay between the germline ends. Germline V gene lookup returns CDR1 SGDLS and CDR2 YYNGEE.

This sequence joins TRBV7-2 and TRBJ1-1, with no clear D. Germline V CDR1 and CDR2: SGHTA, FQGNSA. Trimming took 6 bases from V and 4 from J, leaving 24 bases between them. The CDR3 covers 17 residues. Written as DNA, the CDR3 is TGTGCCAGCAGTCGGGTGCAGAAAGCGTGGATTCTCACTGAAGCTTTCTTT. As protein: CASSRVQKAWILTEAFF.

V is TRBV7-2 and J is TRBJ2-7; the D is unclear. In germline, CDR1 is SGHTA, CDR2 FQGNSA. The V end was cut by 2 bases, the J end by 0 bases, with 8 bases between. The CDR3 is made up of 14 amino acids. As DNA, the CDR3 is TGTGCCAGCAGCTTAATTCTGACCTCCTACGAGCAGTACTTC. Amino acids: CASSLILTSYEQYF.

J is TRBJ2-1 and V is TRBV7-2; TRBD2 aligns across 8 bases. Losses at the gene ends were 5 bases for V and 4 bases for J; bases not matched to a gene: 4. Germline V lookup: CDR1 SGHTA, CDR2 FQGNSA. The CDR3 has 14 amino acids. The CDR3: CASSPAGGYNEQFF. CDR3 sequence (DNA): TGTGCCAGCAGCCCGGCGGGGGGATACAATGAGCAGTTCTTC.

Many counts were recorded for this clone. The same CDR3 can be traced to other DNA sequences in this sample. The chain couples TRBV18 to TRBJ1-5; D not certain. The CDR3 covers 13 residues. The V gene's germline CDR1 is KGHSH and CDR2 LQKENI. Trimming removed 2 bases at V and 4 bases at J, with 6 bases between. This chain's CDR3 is CASSPGENQPQHF. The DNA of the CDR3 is TGTGCCAGCTCACCAGGGGAGAATCAGCCCCAGCATTTT.

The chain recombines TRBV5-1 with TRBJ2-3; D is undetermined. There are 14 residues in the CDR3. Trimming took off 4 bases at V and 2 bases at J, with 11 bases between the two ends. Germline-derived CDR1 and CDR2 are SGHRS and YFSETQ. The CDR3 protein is CASSPVGYTDTQYF. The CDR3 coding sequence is TGCGCCAGCAGCCCGGTAGGATACACAGATACGCAGTATTTT.

The CDR3 protein is CAWSGTSGRERYHNEQFF. Written as DNA, the CDR3 is TGTGCCTGGAGTGGGACTAGCGGGAGGGAACGTTATCACAATGAGCAGTTCTTC. The V gene is TRBV30, the J gene TRBJ2-1, with 15 bases matching TRBD2. The V and J ends lost 1 base and 5 bases, in that order; junction bases with no gene match: 9. CDR1 and CDR2 (germline): GTSNPN, SVGIG (reference sequence). The CDR3 spans 18 residues.

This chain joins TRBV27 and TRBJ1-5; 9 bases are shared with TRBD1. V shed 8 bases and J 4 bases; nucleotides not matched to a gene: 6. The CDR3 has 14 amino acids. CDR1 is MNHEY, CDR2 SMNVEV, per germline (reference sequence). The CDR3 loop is CASWTGAPNQPQHF. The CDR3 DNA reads TGTGCCAGCTGGACAGGGGCCCCAAATCAGCCCCAGCATTTT.

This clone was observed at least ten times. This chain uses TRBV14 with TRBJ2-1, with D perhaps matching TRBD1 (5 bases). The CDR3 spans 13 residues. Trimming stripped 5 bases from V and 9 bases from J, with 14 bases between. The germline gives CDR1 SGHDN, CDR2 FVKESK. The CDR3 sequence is CASSWARRVEQFF. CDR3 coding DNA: TGTGCCAGCAGCTGGGCACGCAGGGTTGAGCAGTTCTTC.

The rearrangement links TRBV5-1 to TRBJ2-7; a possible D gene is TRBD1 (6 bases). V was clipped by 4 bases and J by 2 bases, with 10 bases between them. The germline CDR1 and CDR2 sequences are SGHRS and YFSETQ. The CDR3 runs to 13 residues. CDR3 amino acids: CASSPDRTYEQYF. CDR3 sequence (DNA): TGCGCCAGCAGCCCCGACAGGACCTACGAGCAGTACTTC.

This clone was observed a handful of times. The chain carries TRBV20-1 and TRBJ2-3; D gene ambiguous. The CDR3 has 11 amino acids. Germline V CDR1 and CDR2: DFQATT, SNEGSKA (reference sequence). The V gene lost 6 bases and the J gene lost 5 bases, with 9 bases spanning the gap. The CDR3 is CSATTGDTQYF. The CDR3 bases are TGCAGTGCCACGACTGGAGATACGCAGTATTTT.

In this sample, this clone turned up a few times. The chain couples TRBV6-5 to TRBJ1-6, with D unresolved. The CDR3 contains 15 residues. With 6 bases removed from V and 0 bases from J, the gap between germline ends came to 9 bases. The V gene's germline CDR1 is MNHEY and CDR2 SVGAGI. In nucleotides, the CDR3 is TGTGCCAGCAGGGCCTTTAGCTCCTATAATTCACCCCTCCACTTT. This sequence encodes CASRAFSSYNSPLHF.

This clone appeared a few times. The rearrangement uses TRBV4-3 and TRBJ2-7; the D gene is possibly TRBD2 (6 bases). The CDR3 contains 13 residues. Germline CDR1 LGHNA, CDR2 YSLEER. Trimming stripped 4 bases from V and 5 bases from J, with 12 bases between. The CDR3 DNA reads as TGCGCCAGCAGCCCGGGGGAGGTCCACGAGCAGTACTTC. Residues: CASSPGEVHEQYF.

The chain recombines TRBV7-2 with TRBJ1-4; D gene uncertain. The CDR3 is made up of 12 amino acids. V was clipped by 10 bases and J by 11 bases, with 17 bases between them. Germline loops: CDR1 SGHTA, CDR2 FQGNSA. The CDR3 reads CANNLGPAKLFF. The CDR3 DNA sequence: TGTGCCAACAACCTCGGCCCCGCCAAACTGTTTTTT.

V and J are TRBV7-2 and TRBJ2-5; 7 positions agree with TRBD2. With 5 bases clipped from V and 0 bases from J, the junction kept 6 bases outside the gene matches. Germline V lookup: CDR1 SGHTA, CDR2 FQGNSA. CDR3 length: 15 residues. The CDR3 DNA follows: TGTGCCAGCAGCCTCGGGACTATAGACCAAGAGACCCAGTACTTC. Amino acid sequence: CASSLGTIDQETQYF.

The CDR3 nucleotides are TGTGCCAGCAGCGATGCCGGAGGGGCAGGGACTGAAGCTTTCTTT. The encoded protein is CASSDAGGAGTEAFF. The J gene is TRBJ1-1, the V gene TRBV5-4; weak D call: TRBD1 (5 bases). V lost 4 bases, J lost 5 bases, and 18 bases lay in between. There are 15 residues in the CDR3. Germline V CDR1 and CDR2: SGHNT, YYREEE (reference sequence).

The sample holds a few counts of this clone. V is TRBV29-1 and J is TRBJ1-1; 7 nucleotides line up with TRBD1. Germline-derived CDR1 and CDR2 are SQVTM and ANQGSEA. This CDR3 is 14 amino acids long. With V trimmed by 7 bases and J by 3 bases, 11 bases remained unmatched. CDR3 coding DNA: TGCAGCGCCAGAGGGGGCAGGGTTGACACTGAAGCTTTCTTT. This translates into CSARGGRVDTEAFF. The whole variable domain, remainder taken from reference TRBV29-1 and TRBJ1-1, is SAVISQKPSRDICQRGTSLTIQCQVDSQVTMMFWYRQQPGQSLTLIATANQGSEATYESGFVIDKFPISRPNLTFSTLTVSNMSPEDSSIYLCSARGGRVDTEAFFGQGTRLTVV.